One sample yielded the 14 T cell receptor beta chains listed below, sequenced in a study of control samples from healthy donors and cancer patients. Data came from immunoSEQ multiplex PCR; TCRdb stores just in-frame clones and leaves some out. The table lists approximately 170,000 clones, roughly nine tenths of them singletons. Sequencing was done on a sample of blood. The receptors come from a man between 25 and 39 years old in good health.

The CDR3 nucleotides read TGTGCCAGCAGTTTTTCAGGGGATCAGCCCCAGCATTTT. It encodes CASSFSGDQPQHF. The chain joins TRBV12-3 or TRBV12-4 to TRBJ1-5; D is possibly TRBD1 (6 bases). The CDR3 has 13 residues. Trimming stripped 3 bases from V and 5 bases from J, with 8 bases between.

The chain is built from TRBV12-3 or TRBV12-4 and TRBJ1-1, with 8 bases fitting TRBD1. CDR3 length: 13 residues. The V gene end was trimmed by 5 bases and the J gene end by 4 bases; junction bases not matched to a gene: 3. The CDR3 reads CASSQQGGTEAFF. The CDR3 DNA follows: TGTGCCAGCAGTCAACAGGGGGGCACTGAAGCTTTCTTT.

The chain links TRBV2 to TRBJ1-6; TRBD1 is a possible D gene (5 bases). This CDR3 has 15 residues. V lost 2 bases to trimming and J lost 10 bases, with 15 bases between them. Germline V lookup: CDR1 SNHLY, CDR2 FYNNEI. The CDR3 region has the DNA TGTGCCAGCAGTGAAAGAGGGGAGCTAGGGTCACCCCTCCACTTT. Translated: CASSERGELGSPLHF.

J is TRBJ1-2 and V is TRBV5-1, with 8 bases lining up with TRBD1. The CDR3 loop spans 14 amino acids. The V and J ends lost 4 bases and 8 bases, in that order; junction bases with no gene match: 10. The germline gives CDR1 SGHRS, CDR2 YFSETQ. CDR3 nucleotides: TGCGCCAGCAGCGAGGGACAGGACCTTGGAGGCTACACCTTC. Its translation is CASSEGQDLGGYTF.

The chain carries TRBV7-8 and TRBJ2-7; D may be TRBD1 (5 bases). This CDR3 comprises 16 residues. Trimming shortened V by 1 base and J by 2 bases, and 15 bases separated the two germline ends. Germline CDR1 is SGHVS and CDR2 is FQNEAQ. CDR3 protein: CASSLEVRTLTYEQYF. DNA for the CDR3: TGTGCCAGCAGCTTAGAGGTCCGGACACTCACCTACGAGCAGTACTTC.

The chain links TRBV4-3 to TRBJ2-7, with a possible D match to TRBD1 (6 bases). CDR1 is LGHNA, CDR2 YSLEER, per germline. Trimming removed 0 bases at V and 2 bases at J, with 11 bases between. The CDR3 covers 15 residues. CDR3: CASSQDTGTPYEQYF. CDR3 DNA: TGCGCCAGCAGCCAAGATACAGGGACACCCTACGAGCAGTACTTC.

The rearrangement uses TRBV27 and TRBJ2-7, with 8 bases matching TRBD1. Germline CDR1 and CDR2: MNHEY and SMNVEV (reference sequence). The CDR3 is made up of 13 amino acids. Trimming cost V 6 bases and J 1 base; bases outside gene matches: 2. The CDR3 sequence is CASRGQESYEQYF. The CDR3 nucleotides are TGTGCCAGCAGGGGACAGGAGTCCTACGAGCAGTACTTC.

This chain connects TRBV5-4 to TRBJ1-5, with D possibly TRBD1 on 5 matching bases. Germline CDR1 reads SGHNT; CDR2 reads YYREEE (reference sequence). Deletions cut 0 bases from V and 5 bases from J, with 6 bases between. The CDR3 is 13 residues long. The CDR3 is CASSLDRYQPQHF. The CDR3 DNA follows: TGTGCCAGCAGCTTGGACAGGTATCAGCCCCAGCATTTT.

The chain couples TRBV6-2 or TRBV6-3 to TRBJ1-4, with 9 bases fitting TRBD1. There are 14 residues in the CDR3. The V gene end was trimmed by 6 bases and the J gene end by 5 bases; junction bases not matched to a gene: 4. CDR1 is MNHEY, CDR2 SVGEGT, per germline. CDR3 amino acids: CASSPGTGNEKLFF. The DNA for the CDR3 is TGTGCCAGCAGCCCCGGGACAGGGAATGAAAAACTGTTTTTT.

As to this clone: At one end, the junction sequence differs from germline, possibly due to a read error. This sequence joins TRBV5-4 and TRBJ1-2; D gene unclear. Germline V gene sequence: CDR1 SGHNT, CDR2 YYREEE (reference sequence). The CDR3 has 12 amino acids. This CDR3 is CAGSLDLYGYTF. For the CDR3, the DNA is TGTGCCGGCAGCTTGGATCTGTACGGCTACACCTTC. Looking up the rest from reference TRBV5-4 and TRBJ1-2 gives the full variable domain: ETGVTQSPTHLIKTRGQQVTLRCSSQSGHNTVSWYQQALGQGPQFIFQYYREEENGRGNFPPRFSGLQFPNYSSELNVNALELDDSALYLCAGSLDLYGYTFGSGTRLTVV.

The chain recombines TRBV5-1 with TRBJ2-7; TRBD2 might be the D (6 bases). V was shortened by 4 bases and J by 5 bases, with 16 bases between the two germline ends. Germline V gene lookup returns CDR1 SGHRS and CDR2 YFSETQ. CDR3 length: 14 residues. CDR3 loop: CASSRPAGSNEQYF. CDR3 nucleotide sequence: TGCGCCAGCAGCCGCCCAGCGGGCTCTAACGAGCAGTACTTC.

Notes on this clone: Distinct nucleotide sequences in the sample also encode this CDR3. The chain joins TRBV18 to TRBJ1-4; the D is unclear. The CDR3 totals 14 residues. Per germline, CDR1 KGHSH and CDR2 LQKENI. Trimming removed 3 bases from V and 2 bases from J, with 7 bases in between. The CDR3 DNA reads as TGTGCCAGCTCACCTCGGCAGACTAATGAAAAACTGTTTTTT. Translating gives CASSPRQTNEKLFF. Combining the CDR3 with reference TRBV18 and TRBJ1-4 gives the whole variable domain NAGVMQNPRHLVRRRGQEARLRCSPMKGHSHVYWYRQLPEEGLKFMVYLQKENIIDESGMPKERFSAEFPKEGPSILRIQQVVRGDSAAYFCASSPRQTNEKLFFGSGTQLSVL.

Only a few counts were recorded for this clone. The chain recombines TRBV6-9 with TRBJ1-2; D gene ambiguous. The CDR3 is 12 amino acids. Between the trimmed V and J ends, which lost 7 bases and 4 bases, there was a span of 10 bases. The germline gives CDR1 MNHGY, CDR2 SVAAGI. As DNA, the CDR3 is TGTGCCAGCACCCCTCCGGGCTATGGCTACACCTTC. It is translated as CASTPPGYGYTF.

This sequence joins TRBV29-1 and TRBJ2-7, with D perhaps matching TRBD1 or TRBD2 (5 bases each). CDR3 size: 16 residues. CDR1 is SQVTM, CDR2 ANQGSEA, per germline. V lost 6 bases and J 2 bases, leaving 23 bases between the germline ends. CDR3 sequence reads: CSVRDGLSPWAYEQYF. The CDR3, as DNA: TGCAGCGTCAGGGACGGCCTAAGCCCGTGGGCCTACGAGCAGTACTTC.